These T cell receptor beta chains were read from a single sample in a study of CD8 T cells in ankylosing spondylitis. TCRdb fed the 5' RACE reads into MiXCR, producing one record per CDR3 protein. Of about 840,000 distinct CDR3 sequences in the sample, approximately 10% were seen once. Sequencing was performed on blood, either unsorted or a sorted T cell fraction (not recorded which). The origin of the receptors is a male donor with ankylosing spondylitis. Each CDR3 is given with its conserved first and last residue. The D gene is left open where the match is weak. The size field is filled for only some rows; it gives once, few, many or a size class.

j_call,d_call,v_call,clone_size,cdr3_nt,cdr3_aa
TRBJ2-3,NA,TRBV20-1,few,TGCAGTGCTAGACGGTCGGCAGATACGCAGTATTTT,CSARRSADTQYF
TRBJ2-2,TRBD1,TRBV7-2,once,TGTGCCAGCAGCTTCAGGGGGCCTGGTAGCCCCGGGGAGCTGTTTTTT,CASSFRGPGSPGELFF
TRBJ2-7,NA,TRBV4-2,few,TGTGCCAGCAGCCAAGGGGGCGATAGCGCCTACGAGCAGTACTTC,CASSQGGDSAYEQYF
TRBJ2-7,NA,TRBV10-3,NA,TGTGCCCTCAGGGGCCTCTACTACGAGCAGTACTTC,CALRGLYYEQYF
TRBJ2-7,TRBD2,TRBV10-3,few,TGTGCCATCGGGAGGGGCACCTACGAGCAGTACTTC,CAIGRGTYEQYF
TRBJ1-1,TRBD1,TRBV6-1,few,TGTGCCAGCAGAAGATTGGGACAGGGATTCACTGAAGCTTTCTTT,CASRRLGQGFTEAFF
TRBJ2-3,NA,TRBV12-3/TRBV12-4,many,TGTGCCAGCAGTTCTGAGGGGTTAGGTACGCAGTATTTT,CASSSEGLGTQYF
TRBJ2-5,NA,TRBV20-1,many,TGCAGTGCTAGGGGGGTGGAGACCCAGTACTTC,CSARGVETQYF
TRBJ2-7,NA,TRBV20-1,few,TGCAGTGCTTGGCATGGATCCTACGAGCAGTACTTC,CSAWHGSYEQYF
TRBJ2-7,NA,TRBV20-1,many,TGCAGTGCTAGAGATCGCACCGTCGGGGAGCAGTACTTC,CSARDRTVGEQYF
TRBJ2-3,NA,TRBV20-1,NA,TGCAGTGCTTGCCGGGGGGCGGGCACAGATACGCAGTATTTT,CSACRGAGTDTQYF
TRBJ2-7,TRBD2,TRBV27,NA,TGTGCCAGCAGTTTTAGGATGGTAGCGGGAGACTCAAGCTCCTACGAGCAGTACTTC,CASSFRMVAGDSSSYEQYF
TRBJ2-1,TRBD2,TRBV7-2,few,TGTGCCAGCAGCTTATCCCTAGCGGGGGGGACCAATGAGCAGTTCTTC,CASSLSLAGGTNEQFF
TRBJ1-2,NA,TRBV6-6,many,TGTGCCAGCAGTTACTCAGGGGCGGGCGGCTACACCTTC,CASSYSGAGGYTF